The clone carrying this TCR beta chain was counted only a few times. The antigen is unknown. This specimen comes from a study of beta chain features in type 1 diabetes. General study findings and limits: Type 1 diabetes patients showed a moderate but significant shortening of TCRB CDR3s in all four CD4+ subsets. The cDNA sequencing approach could over-represent high-TCR-expressing cells.

TCRB transcripts that were expressed got sequenced, as all of the isolated RNA had been reverse transcribed. Several million reads were obtained on average from naive, central memory and regulatory T cell samples. Assay used: immunoSEQ multiplex PCR; TCRdb lists only in-frame clones, some missing. The sample holds a few hundred thousand clones; approximately 16% are singletons and the top ten take 0.065% to 0.095%. The CDR3 runs to 13 residues. Germline loops: CDR1 SGHTA, CDR2 FQGNSA. Trimming left V 5 bases short and J 4 bases short, with 9 bases between. Sequencing used naive CD4+ T cells from blood. The chain couples TRBV7-2 to TRBJ2-4; D gene ambiguous. The receptor was derived from a young man with type 1 diabetes. CDR3 nucleotides: TGTGCCAGCAGCCCGCTGGGGAAAAACATTCAGTACTTC. It translates to CASSPLGKNIQYF.